Shown below are 27 T cell receptor beta chains from a single sample sequenced in a study of PD-L1 blockade in urothelial cancer. Sequenced by immunoSEQ multiplex PCR; TCRdb stores in-frame clones only, minus some. The repertoire holds about 19,000 clones, with around 83% as singletons. Time point specified: peripheral blood 6 weeks after treatment start. The material sequenced was PBMCs, taken around atezolizumab (anti-PD-L1) treatment. These receptors were collected from a man in his fifties with urothelial cancer.

This clone turned up a few times. The chain links TRBV5-4 to TRBJ2-5, with a tentative D call TRBD1 (6 bases). V gave up 4 bases and J gave up 5 bases, with 18 bases separating them. Germline-derived CDR1 and CDR2 are SGHNT and YYREEE (reference sequence). This CDR3 comprises 15 residues. The CDR3 coding sequence is TGTGCCAGCAGCCCCCACAGGGTAGTTAGTGAGACCCAGTACTTC. Its protein product is CASSPHRVVSETQYF.

The chain recombines TRBV12-5 with TRBJ2-1, with D possibly TRBD2 on 5 matching bases. CDR3 size: 13 residues. The germline V gene has CDR1 LGHNT and CDR2 FRNRAP. V dropped 6 bases and J dropped 4 bases, with 10 bases sitting between them. CDR3 sequence (DNA): TGTGCTAGTGGCCGCGGACTGTACAATGAGCAGTTCTTC. Translated, it gives CASGRGLYNEQFF.

V gene TRBV10-2 combines with J gene TRBJ1-1; D is ambiguous. The CDR3 is 14 residues long. Trimming took off 0 bases at V and 7 bases at J, with 12 bases between the two ends. Germline V gene sequence: CDR1 WSHSY, CDR2 SAAADI. The CDR3 DNA follows: TGCGCCAGCAGTGAGTCGAGGTCGGTAGGTGAAGCTTTCTTT. Translated: CASSESRSVGEAFF.

The CDR3 protein is CASSPREQVAGELFF. The DNA of the CDR3 is TGCGCCAGCAGCCCTAGAGAACAAGTGGCCGGGGAGCTGTTTTTT. The chain carries TRBV4-1 and TRBJ2-2; D gene unclear. The CDR3 spans 15 residues. Per germline, CDR1 MGHRA and CDR2 YSYEKL. V was trimmed by 4 bases and J by 6 bases, leaving 15 bases between them.

This chain joins TRBV4-2 and TRBJ2-1; D is possibly TRBD2 (6 bases). The CDR3 has 15 residues. Germline CDR1 and CDR2: LGHNA and YNFKEQ. V lost 6 bases and J lost 10, with 22 bases in between. Here the CDR3 reads CASRPTPGVYAEQFF. CDR3 in DNA: TGTGCCAGCAGACCGACGCCGGGAGTATATGCGGAGCAGTTCTTC.

The CDR3 here is CASRGDRGNNQPQHF. The DNA for the CDR3 is TGTGCCAGCAGGGGGGACAGGGGCAACAATCAGCCCCAGCATTTT. V gene TRBV6-1 combines with J gene TRBJ1-5; 10 nucleotides align to TRBD1. Germline V gene sequence: CDR1 MNHNS, CDR2 SASEGT. The CDR3 runs 15 residues. The V and J ends lost 6 bases and 3 bases, in that order; junction bases with no gene match: 5.

The CDR3 bases are TGTGCCAGCAGTGGCAGGATGTTGGCTAGCACAGATACGCAGTATTTT. The encoded protein is CASSGRMLASTDTQYF. The J gene is TRBJ2-3, the V gene TRBV27; D is unresolved. In germline, CDR1 is MNHEY, CDR2 SMNVEV (reference sequence). The V end was cut by 5 bases, the J end by 0 bases, with 15 bases between. The CDR3 extends over 16 amino acids.

This chain uses TRBV6-1 with TRBJ2-7, with TRBD1 matching 10 bases. Germline CDR1 is MNHNS and CDR2 is SASEGT. CDR3 length equals 13 residues. Unmatched junction bases numbered 1, after V lost 4 bases and J lost 4 bases. This CDR3 is CASSGDRGYEQYV. The CDR3 region has the DNA TGTGCCAGCAGTGGGGACAGGGGTTACGAGCAGTACGTC.

The chain employs TRBV19 and TRBJ2-1; D remains unclear. The CDR3 covers 14 residues. The V and J ends lost 6 bases and 12 bases respectively, with 21 bases between them. Germline V gene lookup returns CDR1 LNHDA and CDR2 SQIVND (reference sequence). This CDR3 is CASSPLLERVRQFF. Here the CDR3 DNA reads TGTGCCAGTAGCCCTCTTCTTGAGCGTGTTCGGCAGTTCTTC.

The chain employs TRBV7-6 and TRBJ2-1, with D possibly being TRBD2 (5 bases). Germline assignment: CDR1 SGHVS and CDR2 FNYEAQ. There are 18 residues in the CDR3. With 5 bases removed from V and 0 bases from J, the gap between germline ends came to 20 bases. The CDR3 DNA is TGTGCCAGCAGCGACGGCGGTATCCAGCGGCGCTCCTACAATGAGCAGTTCTTC. Amino acids: CASSDGGIQRRSYNEQFF.

The V call is TRBV2, the J call TRBJ2-5; 11 nucleotides agree with TRBD2. V was pared by 5 bases and J by 4 bases, with 12 bases of the junction left unmatched. CDR1 is SNHLY and CDR2 is FYNNEI in the germline V gene. The CDR3 covers 17 residues. The CDR3 is CASSYDLAGGQGETQYF. CDR3 sequence (DNA): TGTGCCAGCAGTTACGACTTAGCGGGGGGGCAAGGAGAGACCCAGTACTTC.

V usage is TRBV5-4 and J usage is TRBJ2-1, with a tentative D call TRBD2 (7 bases). V was pared by 2 bases and J by 6 bases, with 15 bases between. The germline CDR1 and CDR2 sequences are SGHNT and YYREEE (reference sequence). The CDR3 consists of 15 residues. The CDR3 is CASSLFVGGANEQFF. The CDR3 region has the DNA TGTGCCAGCAGCTTATTCGTAGGGGGGGCCAATGAGCAGTTCTTC.

A single count supports this clone. The chain employs TRBV2 and TRBJ1-2; D uncertain. Trimming left V 6 bases short and J 1 base short, with 6 bases between. There are 12 residues in the CDR3. CDR1 and CDR2 from the germline V gene are SNHLY and FYNNEI. CDR3 in DNA: TGTGCCAGCAGGATAGATAACTATGGCTACACCTTC. Its protein product is CASRIDNYGYTF.

This chain uses TRBV25-1 with TRBJ1-3; D not resolved. The CDR3 consists of 14 residues. Germline lookup yields CDR1 MGHDK and CDR2 SYGVNS. Between the trimmed V and J ends, which lost 0 bases and 2 bases, there was a span of 5 bases. CDR3 DNA sequence: TGTGCCAGCAGTGAATATTCCACTGGAAACACCATATATTTT. It is translated as CASSEYSTGNTIYF.

This chain's CDR3 is CASSRMSQGVEGYTF. Here the CDR3 DNA reads TGTGCCAGCAGCCGGATGTCTCAGGGGGTGGAGGGCTACACCTTC. The rearrangement links TRBV7-8 to TRBJ1-2; TRBD1 aligns across 7 bases. CDR1 SGHVS and CDR2 FQNEAQ come from the germline V gene. The J segment lost 8 bases and the V segment lost 5 bases, leaving 14 bases of the junction unmatched. The CDR3 spans 15 residues.

The V call is TRBV29-1, the J call TRBJ2-1, with D hard to call. Germline V lookup: CDR1 SQVTM, CDR2 ANQGSEA. This CDR3 spans 11 amino acids. Between the trimmed V and J ends, which lost 6 bases and 8 bases, there was a span of 11 bases. This CDR3 is CSVPDADEQFF. The CDR3 DNA follows: TGCAGCGTGCCGGATGCGGATGAGCAGTTCTTC.

The V call is TRBV27, the J call TRBJ2-1; tentatively, D is TRBD1 (7 bases). The V gene lost 2 bases and the J gene lost 7 bases, with 15 bases spanning the gap. The germline CDR1 and CDR2 sequences are MNHEY and SMNVEV (reference sequence). The CDR3 spans 15 residues. The CDR3 region is CASSLGGGLWNEQFF. Here the CDR3 DNA reads TGTGCCAGCAGTTTAGGAGGGGGCCTGTGGAATGAGCAGTTCTTC.

The chain links TRBV15 to TRBJ2-6, with D tentatively TRBD1 (6 bases). The CDR3 length is 16 residues. Germline CDR1 is LNHNV and CDR2 is YYDKDF (reference sequence). V was clipped by 0 bases and J by 1 base, with 7 bases between them. CDR3 nucleotides: TGTGCCACCAGCAGAGACCAGGGGTCTGGGGCCAACGTCCTGACTTTC. Its translation is CATSRDQGSGANVLTF. Filled out from reference TRBV15 and TRBJ2-6, the complete variable domain reads DAMVIQNPRYQVTQFGKPVTLSCSQTLNHNVMYWYQQKSSQAPKLLFHYYDKDFNNEADTPDNFQSRRPNTSFCFLDIRSPGLGDTAMYLCATSRDQGSGANVLTFGAGSRLTVL.

This clone has only one observation. The chain carries TRBV7-2 and TRBJ1-4; D perhaps matches TRBD1 (5 bases). Germline CDR1 reads SGHTA; CDR2 reads FQGNSA. Trimming cost V 6 bases and J 5 bases, with 13 bases left between them. The CDR3 runs 14 residues. The chain's CDR3 is CASRSGGGNEKLFF. Here the CDR3 DNA reads TGTGCCAGCAGATCCGGGGGGGGGAATGAAAAACTGTTTTTT.

Here the CDR3 reads CASSDLTGVYSNQPQHF. The CDR3 coding sequence is TGTGCCAGCAGTGACCTCACCGGGGTTTATAGCAATCAGCCCCAGCATTTT. The chain carries TRBV28 and TRBJ1-5; D is ambiguous. CDR3 length: 17 residues. Trimming stripped 5 bases from V and 0 bases from J, with 17 bases between. The germline V gene encodes CDR1 MDHEN and CDR2 SYDVKM.

The rearrangement links TRBV5-4 to TRBJ1-5; 8 positions agree with TRBD1. Germline values: CDR1 SGHNT, CDR2 YYREEE (reference sequence). V was clipped by 4 bases and J by 5 bases; unmatched bases: 8. CDR3 length equals 15 residues. CDR3 sequence reads: CASSAGQGSDQPQHF. CDR3 nucleotide sequence: TGTGCCAGCAGCGCAGGACAGGGCTCGGATCAGCCCCAGCATTTT.

This clone was seen just once. The rearrangement links TRBV10-3 to TRBJ1-4; weak D call: TRBD1 (6 bases). Germline loops: CDR1 ENHRY, CDR2 SYGVKD. V gave up 2 bases and J gave up 14 bases, with 15 bases separating them. The CDR3 has 13 residues. In nucleotides, the CDR3 is TGTGCCATCAGTGAGGGAGACAGGTCCGCTCTGTTTTTT. It codes for CAISEGDRSALFF.

This clone was recorded only once. The chain has TRBV7-6 and TRBJ1-1; TRBD1 aligns across 8 bases. Germline trimming cut 0 bases from V and 12 bases from J; bases unmatched to any gene: 9. The CDR3 has 14 residues. Germline lookup yields CDR1 SGHVS and CDR2 FNYEAQ. The CDR3 is CASSLAIQGGASFF. As DNA, the CDR3 is TGTGCCAGCAGCTTAGCGATACAGGGGGGCGCATCTTTCTTT.

The chain couples TRBV5-1 to TRBJ2-2, with 9 bases identical to TRBD1. Per the germline V gene, CDR1 is SGHRS and CDR2 is YFSETQ. V lost 4 bases to trimming and J lost 6 bases; unmatched junction nucleotides: 13. The CDR3 spans 17 residues. The CDR3 region has the DNA TGCGCCAGCAGCAAGCAACCGGGACAGGGTCGGTCCGGGGAGCTGTTTTTT. This translates into CASSKQPGQGRSGELFF.

The gene calls are TRBV2 and TRBJ1-1; D gene unclear. V was trimmed by 6 bases and J by 6 bases, leaving 17 bases between them. Germline values: CDR1 SNHLY, CDR2 FYNNEI. The CDR3 has 14 amino acids. Written as DNA, the CDR3 is TGTGCCAGCAGGAGGGAAAATTCGGGTTCTGAAGCTTTCTTT. This sequence encodes CASRRENSGSEAFF.

This clone appeared once. This chain uses TRBV7-1 with TRBJ1-5; D is uncertain. TRBV7-1 is an ORF, and what it does is uncertain. This CDR3 region has 24 residues. The germline V and J ends were trimmed by 3 bases and 1 base, with 37 bases remaining between them. CDR3 in DNA: TGTGCCAGCAGCTCCAGGACGCGTGGTACAGCGGCTCATAACACCCCTTTGAGCAATCAGCCCCAGCATTTT. Amino acid sequence: CASSSRTRGTAAHNTPLSNQPQHF.

This chain uses TRBV5-1 with TRBJ2-1, with 9 bases fitting TRBD1. CDR1 is SGHRS and CDR2 is YFSETQ in the germline V gene. The length of the CDR3 is 15 residues. Losses at the gene ends were 4 bases for V and 0 bases for J; bases not matched to a gene: 2. The CDR3 loop is CASSQDRGSYNEQFF. DNA of the CDR3: TGCGCCAGCAGCCAGGACAGGGGCTCCTACAATGAGCAGTTCTTC. Full variable domain (outside the CDR3, taken from reference TRBV5-1 and TRBJ2-1): KAGVTQTPRYLIKTRGQQVTLSCSPISGHRSVSWYQQTPGQGLQFLFEYFSETQRNKGNFPGRFSGRQFSNSRSEMNVSTLELGDSALYLCASSQDRGSYNEQFFGPGTRLTVL.